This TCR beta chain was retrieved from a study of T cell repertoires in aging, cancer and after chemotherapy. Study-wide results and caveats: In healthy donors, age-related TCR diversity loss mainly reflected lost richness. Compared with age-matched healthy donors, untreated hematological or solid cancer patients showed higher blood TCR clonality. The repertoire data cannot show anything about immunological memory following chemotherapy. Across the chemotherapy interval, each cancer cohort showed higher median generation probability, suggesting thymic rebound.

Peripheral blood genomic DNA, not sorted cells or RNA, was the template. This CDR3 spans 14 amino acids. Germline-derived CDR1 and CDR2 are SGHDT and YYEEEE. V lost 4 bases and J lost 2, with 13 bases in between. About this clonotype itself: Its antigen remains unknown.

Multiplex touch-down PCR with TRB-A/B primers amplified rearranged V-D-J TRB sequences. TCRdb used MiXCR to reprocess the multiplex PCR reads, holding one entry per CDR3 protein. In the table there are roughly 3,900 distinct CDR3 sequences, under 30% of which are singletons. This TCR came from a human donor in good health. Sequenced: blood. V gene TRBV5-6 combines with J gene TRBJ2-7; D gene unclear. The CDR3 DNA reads TGTGCCAGCAGCACGACCCCCATTACCTACGAGCAGTACTTC. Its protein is CASSTTPITYEQYF.